The 13 T cell receptor beta chains in this list originate from one sample, sequenced in a study of shared clonotypes between healthy human individuals. The table came from immunoSEQ multiplex PCR; TCRdb's copy has only in-frame clones and leaves some out. The data show about 820,000 clones, nearly 95% seen once. It was CD45RO-negative cells, positively selected for CCR7, that made up naive CD8 cells, with terminally differentiated effector memory CD45RA+ cells excluded. Source material: naive CD8+ T cells sorted from blood. Receptors originate from a man younger than 45 in good health.

V usage is TRBV19 and J usage is TRBJ2-7; 7 nucleotides line up with TRBD1. There are 13 residues in the CDR3. V lost 3 bases and J lost 3; bases outside the gene matches: 2. The germline V gene has CDR1 LNHDA and CDR2 SQIVND (reference sequence). CDR3 in amino acids: CASSMGQLYEQYF. The CDR3 DNA reads as TGTGCCAGTAGTATGGGACAGCTCTACGAGCAGTACTTC. The variable domain in full, with the rest retrieved from reference TRBV19 and TRBJ2-7, is DGGITQSPKYLFRKEGQNVTLSCEQNLNHDAMYWYRQDPGQGLRLIYYSQIVNDFQKGDIAEGYSVSREKKESFPLTVTSAQKNPTAFYLCASSMGQLYEQYFGPGTRLTVT.

This chain joins TRBV25-1 and TRBJ2-2, with 7 bases that match TRBD2. This CDR3 has 15 residues. The germline V gene has CDR1 MGHDK and CDR2 SYGVNS. The ends lost 2 bases at V and 7 bases at J; junction bases unmatched: 7. CDR3 protein: CASSERTSVSGELFF. DNA of the CDR3: TGTGCCAGCAGTGAACGAACTAGCGTCAGCGGGGAGCTGTTTTTT.

CDR3 region: CASSEGVPYNEQFF. CDR3 coding DNA: TGTGCCAGCAGCGAAGGCGTACCCTACAATGAGCAGTTCTTC. This sequence joins TRBV9 and TRBJ2-1, with unresolved D. Germline CDR1 is SGDLS and CDR2 is YYNGEE. V was shortened by 3 bases and J by 2 bases, with 9 bases between the two germline ends. The CDR3 is made up of 14 amino acids.

This CDR3 is CASSQYRDQETQYF. In DNA, the CDR3 is TGCGCCAGCAGCCAGTACCGGGACCAAGAGACCCAGTACTTC. The chain carries TRBV4-3 and TRBJ2-5; D gene ambiguous. Trimming removed 3 bases at V and 0 bases at J, with 8 bases between. This CDR3 spans 14 amino acids. The germline V gene encodes CDR1 LGHNA and CDR2 YSLEER.

This clone was seen once. The same CDR3 is also encoded by other DNA sequences in this sample. This chain joins TRBV14 and TRBJ2-7; D uncertain. The V gene's germline CDR1 is SGHDN and CDR2 FVKESK. The V gene lost 0 bases and the J gene lost 6 bases, with 6 bases spanning the gap. This CDR3 is built from 12 residues. CDR3 residues: CASSQDSREQYF. The CDR3 nucleotides read TGTGCCAGCAGCCAAGACAGTCGCGAGCAGTACTTC.

The V gene is TRBV6-1, the J gene TRBJ2-1; 7 nucleotides line up with TRBD1. Germline trimming cut 2 bases from V and 5 bases from J; bases unmatched to any gene: 9. The CDR3 sequence is 16 residues long. Germline CDR1 and CDR2: MNHNS and SASEGT. The CDR3 region is CASSEWGTALDNEQFF. The CDR3 nucleotides read TGTGCCAGCAGTGAATGGGGGACAGCGCTGGACAATGAGCAGTTCTTC.

The chain carries TRBV29-1 and TRBJ2-2; D is ambiguous. Germline CDR1 reads SQVTM; CDR2 reads ANQGSEA. The V gene lost 4 bases and the J gene lost 6 bases, with 6 bases spanning the gap. CDR3 length: 11 residues. The CDR3 sequence: CSVGDAGELFF. CDR3 in DNA: TGCAGCGTTGGGGATGCCGGGGAGCTGTTTTTT.

This clone has a single count. The chain links TRBV27 to TRBJ1-2; D is unclear. V lost 1 base, J lost 3 bases, and 9 bases lay in between. CDR3 length: 14 residues. The germline CDR1 and CDR2 sequences are MNHEY and SMNVEV (reference sequence). Here the CDR3 DNA reads TGTGCCAGCAGTTTATTCAGTGGGGACTATGGCTACACCTTC. Its protein is CASSLFSGDYGYTF.

This chain connects TRBV7-2 to TRBJ2-3; TRBD1 matches at 8 bases. The CDR3 covers 15 residues. Germline loops: CDR1 SGHTA, CDR2 FQGNSA. The V segment lost 6 bases and the J segment 8 bases; nucleotides outside the gene matches: 13. CDR3 sequence: CASRQPGQVYSTQYF. The CDR3 region has the DNA TGTGCCAGCAGACAGCCGGGACAGGTTTACTCTACGCAGTATTTT.

About this clone itself: The same CDR3 arises from other DNA sequences in this sample as well. The chain recombines TRBV11-2 with TRBJ1-5; D might be TRBD1 (6 bases). The CDR3 covers 14 residues. Germline CDR1 reads SGHAT; CDR2 reads FQNNGV. V lost 1 base and J 2 bases, leaving 6 bases between the germline ends. In DNA form, the CDR3 reads TGTGCCAGCAGCTTAGGACAGGGCAATCAGCCCCAGCATTTT. Its protein is CASSLGQGNQPQHF.

This chain connects TRBV27 to TRBJ2-7; D is perhaps TRBD2 (5 bases). Germline CDR1 is MNHEY and CDR2 is SMNVEV (reference sequence). The CDR3 covers 15 residues. V was cut by 5 bases and J by 0 bases, with 14 bases left in between. CDR3 bases: TGTGCCAGCAGTCCCTCAGCGGCCAGCTCCTACGAGCAGTACTTC. Translated: CASSPSAASSYEQYF.

The rearrangement uses TRBV6-1 and TRBJ1-2; D is undetermined. The V gene's germline CDR1 is MNHNS and CDR2 SASEGT. With 2 bases removed from V and 4 bases from J, the gap between germline ends came to 8 bases. The length of the CDR3 is 13 residues. CDR3 nucleotide sequence: TGTGCCAGCAGTGAAAGTCAGAGCTATGGCTACACCTTC. Translated: CASSESQSYGYTF.

The chain recombines TRBV7-2 with TRBJ2-2; D ambiguous. The CDR3 sequence is 15 residues long. Trimming cost V 5 bases and J 2 bases, with 12 bases left between them. Per the germline V gene, CDR1 is SGHTA and CDR2 is FQGNSA. The CDR3 coding sequence is TGTGCCAGCAGCCACCGAGAGATTAACACCGGGGAGCTGTTTTTT. Protein: CASSHREINTGELFF. The complete variable domain, with remaining parts taken from reference TRBV7-2 and TRBJ2-2, reads GAGVSQSPSNKVTEKGKDVELRCDPISGHTALYWYRQSLGQGLEFLIYFQGNSAPDKSGLPSDRFSAERTGGSVSTLTIQRTQQEDSAVYLCASSHREINTGELFFGEGSRLTVL.